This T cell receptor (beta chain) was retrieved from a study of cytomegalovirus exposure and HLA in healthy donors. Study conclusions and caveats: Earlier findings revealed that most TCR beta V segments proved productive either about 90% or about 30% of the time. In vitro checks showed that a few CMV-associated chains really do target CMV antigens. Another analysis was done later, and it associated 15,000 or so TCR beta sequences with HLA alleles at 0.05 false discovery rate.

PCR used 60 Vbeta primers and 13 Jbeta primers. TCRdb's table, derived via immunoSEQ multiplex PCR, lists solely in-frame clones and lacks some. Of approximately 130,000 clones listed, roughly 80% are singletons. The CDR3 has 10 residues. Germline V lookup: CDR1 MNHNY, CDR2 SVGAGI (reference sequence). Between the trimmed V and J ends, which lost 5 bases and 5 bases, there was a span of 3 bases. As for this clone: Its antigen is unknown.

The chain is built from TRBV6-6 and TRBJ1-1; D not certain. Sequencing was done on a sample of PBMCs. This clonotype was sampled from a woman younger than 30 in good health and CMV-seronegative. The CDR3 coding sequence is TGTGCCAGCAGTGAGACTGAAGCTTTCTTT. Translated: CASSETEAFF.